The 29 T cell receptor beta chains in this list originate from one sample, sequenced in a study of T cells in women clearing cervical HPV infection. Data came from immunoSEQ multiplex PCR; TCRdb stores just in-frame clones and leaves some out. The sample has some 24,000 clones. Material for sequencing was blood buffy coat. The receptor source for this set is a woman aged 18-69 years with a cervical HPV16 infection that either progressed to CIN3+ or cleared (not recorded which).

As for this clone: The CDR3 end falls 3 residues outside the read, so it is completed with the germline J gene. The chain carries TRBV5-1 and TRBJ1-3, with D uncertain. The CDR3 loop spans 15 amino acids. From germline, CDR1 is SGHRS and CDR2 YFSETQ. V gave up 7 bases and J gave up 1 base, with 15 bases separating them. The CDR3 DNA, read in part, is TGCGCCAGCCGCCATTTACCAGAGTCTGGAAACACC. Translated, it gives CASRHLPESGNT. The whole CDR3 protein reads CASRHLPESGNTIYF.

About this clone: The read ends 3 residues early relative to the CDR3; the germline J gene fills the gap. The rearrangement links TRBV7-3 to TRBJ2-3; no clear D. The length of the CDR3 is 15 residues. CDR1 and CDR2 (germline): SGHTA, FQGTGA. The CDR3 sequence is CASSLSGGKNQPQYF. CDR3 bases read: TGTGCCAGCAGCTTATCTGGCGGAAAGAATCAGCCG.

Notes on this clone: The CDR3 goes on 3 residues after the read ends, and that part is filled in from the germline J gene. The chain joins TRBV12-3 or TRBV12-4 to TRBJ2-7; D not certain. Trimming removed 1 base from V and 3 bases from J, with 10 bases in between. This CDR3 has 14 amino acids. The sequenced CDR3 bases are TGTGCCAGCAGTTTAGGCCAGAATTACTACGAG. Protein product: CASSLGQNYYE. The whole CDR3 reads CASSLGQNYYEQYF.

Note on this clone: The observed sequence ends 3 residues before the CDR3 terminus, with the missing tail filled in from the germline J gene. V is TRBV2 and J is TRBJ1-2, with 9 positions matching TRBD1. The germline V gene has CDR1 SNHLY and CDR2 FYNNEI. CDR3 length: 15 amino acids. The sequenced part of the CDR3 DNA is TGTGCCAGCAGACCGGACAGGGGAGCCAAAAACATC. Protein: CASRPDRGAKNI. The entire CDR3 is CASRPDRGAKNIYTF. Full variable domain (missing parts from reference TRBV2 and TRBJ1-2): EPEVTQTPSHQVTQMGQEVILRCVPISNHLYFYWYRQILGQKVEFLVSFYNNEISEKSEIFDDQFSVERPDGSNFTLKIRSTKLEDSAMYFCASRPDRGAKNIYTFGSGTRLTVV.

Details on this clone: The read stops 3 residues short of the end of the CDR3; the missing end is completed from the germline J gene. The V and J genes are TRBV5-1 and TRBJ2-1; 10 bases line up with TRBD2. This CDR3 has 16 residues. Germline V gene lookup returns CDR1 SGHRS and CDR2 YFSETQ. J was trimmed by 7 bases and V by 0 bases; bases with no gene match: 7. The CDR3 spells CASSLAGLAGDNEQFF. The CDR3 bases that were read are TGCGCCAGCAGCTTGGCCGGGCTAGCGGGGGATAATGAG.

Remarks on this clone: Sequencing ends 3 residues short of the CDR3 end; the germline J gene provides the rest. This chain joins TRBV7-9 and TRBJ2-1; TRBD1 might be the D (5 bases). The CDR3 is 15 amino acids. Between the trimmed V and J ends, which lost 1 base and 4 bases, there was a span of 11 bases. Germline V gene data show CDR1 as SEHNR and CDR2 as FQNEAQ (reference sequence). The sequenced part of the CDR3 DNA is TGTGCCAGCAGCTTAGGTGGGGCCCTGTACAATGAG. Its protein product is CASSLGGALYNE. The whole CDR3 is CASSLGGALYNEQFF.

About this clone: The CDR3 end falls 3 residues outside the read, so it is completed with the germline J gene. J is TRBJ1-2 and V is TRBV6-2 or TRBV6-3, with 7 bases that match TRBD1. CDR1 and CDR2 (germline): MNHEY, SVGEGT. With 0 bases clipped from V and 4 bases from J, the junction kept 2 bases outside the gene matches. The CDR3 runs to 14 residues. CDR3 loop: CASSYSTGVYGYTF. Incomplete CDR3 DNA: TGTGCCAGCAGTTACTCAACAGGGGTCTATGGC.

The sequenced CDR3 bases are TGTGCCTCCCTAGCTCCTAGGCTGGGC. It encodes CASLAPRLG. In full, the CDR3 is CASLAPRLGYTF. V is TRBV30 and J is TRBJ1-2; no clear D gene. The read comes to an end 3 residues before the CDR3 does, leaving the germline J gene to fill in the end. The CDR3 spans 12 residues. Per the germline V gene, CDR1 is GTSNPN and CDR2 is SVGIG (reference sequence).

Turning to this clone: The read comes to an end 3 residues before the CDR3 does, leaving the germline J gene to fill in the end. The chain combines TRBV20-1 with TRBJ2-7, with 8 bases identical to TRBD1. Unmatched junction bases numbered 2, after V lost 1 base and J lost 3 bases. Per germline, CDR1 DFQATT and CDR2 SNEGSKA (reference sequence). CDR3 length: 13 residues. The CDR3 sequence is CSARVDRVYEQYF. CDR3 bases read: TGCAGTGCTAGAGTGGACAGGGTCTACGAG.

As regards this clone: The CDR3 end is not reached by the read, which stops 3 residues before it; the germline J gene fills it in. This chain connects TRBV19 to TRBJ2-7; 9 positions match TRBD2. CDR1 and CDR2 (germline): LNHDA, SQIVND (reference sequence). With V trimmed by 1 base and J by 2 bases, 3 bases remained unmatched. The CDR3 loop spans 15 amino acids. The sequenced CDR3 bases are TGTGCCAGTAGTATAGCGACTAGCGGAACCTACGAG. Translating gives CASSIATSGTYE. The entire CDR3 protein reads CASSIATSGTYEQYF.

The CDR3: CASSPALDYQETQYF. The DNA read from the CDR3 is TGTGCCAGCAGCCCCGCCCTGGACTACCAAGAGACG. The J gene is TRBJ2-3, the V gene TRBV7-9; D is perhaps TRBD2 (6 bases). The CDR3 end falls 3 residues outside the read, so it is completed with the germline J gene. Germline V CDR1 and CDR2: SEHNR, FQNEAQ (reference sequence). This CDR3 spans 15 amino acids.

Of note for this clone: The read terminates 3 residues before the CDR3 end, so the remaining end is supplied by the germline J gene. The chain employs TRBV5-1 and TRBJ2-1; 11 positions agree with TRBD2. V was clipped by 0 bases and J by 0 bases; unmatched bases: 5. There are 18 residues in the CDR3. CDR1 is SGHRS and CDR2 is YFSETQ in the germline V gene. CDR3 DNA, as far as it was read: TGCGCCAGCAGCTTGGTTCTAGCGGGAGGACCCTCCTACAATGAG. The encoded protein is CASSLVLAGGPSYNE. The full CDR3 reads CASSLVLAGGPSYNEQFF.

Remarks on this clone: The CDR3 end falls 3 residues outside the read, so it is completed with the germline J gene. J is TRBJ2-7 and V is TRBV18; D is unresolved. V was shortened by 5 bases and J by 1 base, with 9 bases between the two germline ends. Germline CDR1 reads KGHSH; CDR2 reads LQKENI. The CDR3 sequence is 13 residues long. CDR3 region: CASSLADSYEQYF. Incomplete CDR3 DNA: TGTGCCAGCTCATTGGCCGATTCCTACGAG.

As to this clone: Read coverage stops 3 residues before the CDR3 terminus; the germline J gene supplies the remainder. The chain has TRBV7-3 and TRBJ2-4; D unclear. CDR1 is SGHTA, CDR2 FQGTGA, per germline. CDR3 length: 14 residues. The DNA read from the CDR3 is TGTGCCAGCAGCCCCGGCGGAGCAAACTATGGT. It translates to CASSPGGANYG. The entire CDR3 protein is CASSPGGANYGQYF.

Note on this clone: The CDR3 end lies 3 residues beyond the end of the read and is filled in from the germline J gene. The chain is built from TRBV30 and TRBJ2-1; D uncertain. From germline, CDR1 is GTSNPN and CDR2 SVGIG (reference sequence). The germline V and J ends were trimmed by 2 bases and 9 bases, with 14 bases remaining between them. The CDR3 covers 13 residues. The CDR3 sequence is CAWSPNTNGEQFF. Incomplete CDR3 DNA: TGTGCCTGGAGTCCCAATACCAACGGTGAG. Full variable domain (outside the CDR3, taken from reference TRBV30 and TRBJ2-1): SQTIHQWPATLVQPVGSPLSLECTVEGTSNPNLYWYRQAAGRGLQLLFYSVGIGQISSEVPQNLSASRPQDRQFILSSKKLLLSDSGFYLCAWSPNTNGEQFFGPGTRLTVL.

As regards this clone: The read ends 3 residues early relative to the CDR3; the germline J gene fills the gap. The chain employs TRBV6-1 and TRBJ2-7, with a tentative D call TRBD1 (5 bases). The CDR3 length is 16 residues. Germline assignment: CDR1 MNHNS and CDR2 SASEGT. Between the trimmed V and J ends, which lost 2 bases and 1 base, there was a span of 15 bases. The CDR3 loop is CASSEWGRYDSYEQYF. Partial CDR3 DNA: TGTGCCAGCAGTGAATGGGGCAGGTATGATTCCTACGAG.

Details on this clone: The read terminates 3 residues ahead of where the CDR3 ends, so the germline J gene completes it. The chain is built from TRBV19 and TRBJ1-3; D not resolved. The V end lost 3 bases, the J end lost 2 bases, and 8 bases lay between the germline ends. In germline, CDR1 is LNHDA, CDR2 SQIVND (reference sequence). The CDR3 covers 14 residues. The CDR3 sequence is CASSMLPAGNTIYF. CDR3 DNA (partial): TGTGCCAGTAGTATGTTACCGGCTGGAAACACC.

With respect to this clone: The sequence runs out 3 residues before the end of the CDR3; the remainder is reconstructed from the germline J gene. The J gene is TRBJ2-1, the V gene TRBV18; TRBD1 is a possible D gene (6 bases). V gave up 9 bases and J gave up 6 bases, with 21 bases separating them. CDR3 size: 15 residues. Germline-derived CDR1 and CDR2 are KGHSH and LQKENI. CDR3 DNA (partial): TGTGCCAGTCAAACAGGGTATGACCGCGCCAATGAG. It yields the protein CASQTGYDRANE. The whole CDR3 protein reads CASQTGYDRANEQFF.

As regards this clone: The CDR3 end lies 3 residues beyond the end of the read and is filled in from the germline J gene. The V call is TRBV7-9, the J call TRBJ2-5; no definite D call. Trimming removed 3 bases from V and 6 bases from J, with 14 bases in between. From germline, CDR1 is SEHNR and CDR2 FQNEAQ (reference sequence). The CDR3 totals 14 residues. CDR3 residues: CASSFPGPEKTQYF. The covered CDR3 bases are TGTGCCAGCAGCTTTCCAGGCCCCGAGAAGACC.

Points on this clone: The sequenced fragment ends 3 residues before the CDR3 boundary, so the rest is inferred from the germline J gene. The chain is built from TRBV7-1 and TRBJ2-3; TRBD1 or TRBD2 may be the D gene (7 bases each). TRBV7-1 counts as an open reading frame of uncertain function. The germline V and J ends were trimmed by 2 bases and 0 bases, with 24 bases remaining between them. The CDR3 runs to 20 residues. The CDR3 loop reads CASSSPGRPDREGSTDTQYF. CDR3 bases read: TGTGCCAGCAGCTCACCGGGGAGACCCGACAGGGAGGGAAGCACAGATACG.

Worth noting for this clone: The CDR3 is cut off 3 residues early in the read; its end comes from the germline J gene. The chain joins TRBV20-1 to TRBJ1-5, with 9 bases identical to TRBD1. The CDR3 covers 13 residues. Germline CDR1 DFQATT, CDR2 SNEGSKA (reference sequence). J lost 6 bases, V lost 6 bases, and 6 bases had no gene match. CDR3 DNA, as far as it was read: TGCAGTGCGGGACAGGGATTGGGTCAGCCC. Translating it yields CSAGQGLGQP. The entire CDR3 sequence reads CSAGQGLGQPQHF.

For this clone: The read finishes 3 residues shy of the CDR3 end, and the germline J gene is used to complete it. The chain links TRBV6-1 to TRBJ2-3, with D tentatively TRBD1 (6 bases). The CDR3 loop spans 14 amino acids. Germline V gene lookup returns CDR1 MNHNS and CDR2 SASEGT. The CDR3 spells CASSVGGSNQPQYF. CDR3 DNA, as far as it was read: TGTGCCAGCAGTGTAGGGGGTAGCAATCAGCCG.

Judged by frequency, this clone is medium-sized. The read stops 3 residues short of the end of the CDR3; the missing end is completed from the germline J gene. The chain links TRBV29-1 to TRBJ1-1, with unresolved D. The CDR3 extends over 9 amino acids. The V and J ends lost 7 bases and 7 bases respectively, with 7 bases between them. Germline values: CDR1 SQVTM, CDR2 ANQGSEA. The covered CDR3 bases are TGCAGCGCCGGGGTTGAA. Translated, it gives CSAGVE. The entire CDR3 is CSAGVEAFF.

A remark on this clone: The read finishes 3 residues shy of the CDR3 end, and the germline J gene is used to complete it. J is TRBJ1-2 and V is TRBV7-7; 8 nucleotides line up with TRBD1. Germline V gene lookup returns CDR1 SSHAT and CDR2 FNYEAQ (reference sequence). CDR3 length: 15 amino acids. CDR3 in amino acids: CASSSTGASTDTYTF. The sequenced part of the CDR3 DNA is TGTGCCAGCAGCTCGACAGGGGCTAGCACAGATACC.

Concerning this clone itself: The CDR3 extends 3 residues past the end of the read, so its final part is completed from the germline J gene. The chain employs TRBV11-2 and TRBJ2-2; weak D call: TRBD2 (7 bases). This CDR3 has 13 amino acids. Germline assignment: CDR1 SGHAT and CDR2 FQNNGV. CDR3 residues: CASSLGGGTPLFF. The CDR3 bases that were read are TGTGCCAGCAGCTTGGGAGGGGGTACACCG.

On this clone itself: The read gets to within 3 residues of the CDR3 end, and the germline J gene fills in the rest. J is TRBJ2-7 and V is TRBV19; 11 bases are a match to TRBD2. This CDR3 is built from 22 residues. J was trimmed by 0 bases and V by 3 bases; bases with no gene match: 22. Germline V gene sequence: CDR1 LNHDA, CDR2 SQIVND (reference sequence). CDR3 DNA (partial): TGTGCCAGTAGTATGTTGGGCCCCCGTGCACTAGCGGGAGTTAGGAGCTCCTACGAG. Amino acids: CASSMLGPRALAGVRSSYE. The full CDR3 protein is CASSMLGPRALAGVRSSYEQYF.

With regard to this clone: The read finishes 3 residues shy of the CDR3 end, and the germline J gene is used to complete it. The rearrangement uses TRBV19 and TRBJ2-3; no clear D gene. Germline V CDR1 and CDR2: LNHDA, SQIVND (reference sequence). CDR3 length: 14 residues. V lost 4 bases and J 0 bases, leaving 8 bases between the germline ends. CDR3 DNA (partial): TGTGCCAGTAGTACCCCAGGAAGCACAGATACG. Encoded protein: CASSTPGSTDT. The entire CDR3 is CASSTPGSTDTQYF. Complete variable domain (other parts from reference TRBV19 and TRBJ2-3): DGGITQSPKYLFRKEGQNVTLSCEQNLNHDAMYWYRQDPGQGLRLIYYSQIVNDFQKGDIAEGYSVSREKKESFPLTVTSAQKNPTAFYLCASSTPGSTDTQYFGPGTRLTVL.

Note on this clone: The CDR3 goes on 3 residues after the read ends, and that part is filled in from the germline J gene. The rearrangement joins TRBV18 to TRBJ2-1; 8 positions match TRBD2. The germline V gene has CDR1 KGHSH and CDR2 LQKENI. This CDR3 is built from 15 residues. Trimming removed 3 bases from V and 5 bases from J; junction bases left unmatched: 6. This CDR3 is CASSPGTRLDNEQFF. The CDR3 DNA, read in part, is TGTGCCAGCTCACCCGGGACTAGGTTGGACAATGAG.

Comment on this clone: The missing CDR3 end, 3 residues past where the read stops, is filled in from the germline J gene. J is TRBJ2-3 and V is TRBV11-3; 11 bases fit TRBD1. CDR3 length equals 15 residues. Germline assignment: CDR1 SGHNT and CDR2 YENEEA. The CDR3 here is CASSPRTGGVETQYF. The part of the CDR3 DNA that was read is TGTGCCAGCAGCCCTCGGACAGGGGGCGTAGAGACG.